This TCR beta chain was retrieved from a study of human versus mouse CDR3 diversity and MHC coevolution. Study-wide points: Compared with mice, human CDR3s carried more deletions and insertions on average. Among all groups, two of three human donors showed least clonal inequality.

A remark on this clone: Its target is unknown.

Naive CD4 T cells, CD45RO-negative and CD62L-positive, were flow-sorted from PBMCs. This CDR3 comprises 20 residues. The V gene's germline CDR1 is LGHNA and CDR2 YNFKEQ. V gave up 2 bases and J gave up 0 bases; unmatched junction bases: 11. This table comes from immunoSEQ multiplex PCR, and its TCRdb copy is limited to in-frame clones, with some not included. The data hold about 60,000 clones, with roughly 94% observed a single time. Material for sequencing was naive CD4+ T cells from blood. The subset here: CD45RO-negative CD62L-positive naive CD4 T cells. The sequence derives from a person aged 60 to 70 in good health. This rearrangement joins TRBV4-2 to TRBJ2-3; 13 nucleotides match TRBD2. CDR3 bases: TGTGCCAGCAGCCAACCGGGACTAGCGGGAAGTGTTACCAGCACAGATACGCAGTATTTT. Translated: CASSQPGLAGSVTSTDTQYF.